This TCR beta chain was identified in a study of CD8+ T cells in alopecia areata. Study details: Treated patients swallowed 5 to 10 mg of oral tofacitinib twice daily. The study, taken as a whole, reports: Sequencing of scalp samples also captures resident alphabeta T cells of normal skin. TCR sharing was clearer in mice than between patients, perhaps partly owing to patient HLA diversity.

RNA extraction and reverse transcription yielded cDNA as sequencing template. Repertoires were generated with immunoSEQ multiplex PCR, while TCRdb's copy carries only in-frame clones and drops some. The table lists about 150,000 clones, roughly 62% of them singletons. Both CD4+ and CD8+ T cells were separated by sorting PBMCs. Of note for this clone: Antigen specificity is unknown.

Trimming shortened V by 8 bases and J by 8 bases, and 6 bases separated the two germline ends. CDR1 and CDR2 (germline): SNHLY, FYNNEI. The CDR3 is 10 residues long. The sequencing here drew on CD4+ T cells sorted from blood, taken at week 0. The chain recombines TRBV2 with TRBJ1-4; no reliable D call. The receptor comes from a human donor with alopecia areata. CDR3 region: CASLNEKLFF. CDR3 sequence (DNA): TGTGCCAGCCTAAACGAAAAACTGTTTTTT.